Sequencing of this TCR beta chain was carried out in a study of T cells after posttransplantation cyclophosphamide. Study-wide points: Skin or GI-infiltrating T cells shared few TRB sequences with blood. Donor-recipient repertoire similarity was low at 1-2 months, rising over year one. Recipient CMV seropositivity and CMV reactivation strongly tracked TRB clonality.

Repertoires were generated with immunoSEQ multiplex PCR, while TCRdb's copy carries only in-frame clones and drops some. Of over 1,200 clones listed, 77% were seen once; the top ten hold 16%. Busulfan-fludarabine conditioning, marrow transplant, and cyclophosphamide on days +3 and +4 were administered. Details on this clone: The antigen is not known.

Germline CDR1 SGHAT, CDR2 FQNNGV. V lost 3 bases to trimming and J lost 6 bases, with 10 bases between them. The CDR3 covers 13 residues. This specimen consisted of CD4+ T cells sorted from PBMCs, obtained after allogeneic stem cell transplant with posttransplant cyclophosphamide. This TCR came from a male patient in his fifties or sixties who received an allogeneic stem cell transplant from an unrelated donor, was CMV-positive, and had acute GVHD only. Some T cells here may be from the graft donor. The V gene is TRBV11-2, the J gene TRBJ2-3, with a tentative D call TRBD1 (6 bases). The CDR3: CASSFSGEDTQYF. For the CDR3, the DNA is TGTGCCAGCAGCTTCTCAGGGGAGGATACGCAGTATTTT. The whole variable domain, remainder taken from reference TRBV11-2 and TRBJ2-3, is EAGVAQSPRYKIIEKRQSVAFWCNPISGHATLYWYQQILGQGPKLLIQFQNNGVVDDSQLPKDRFSAERLKGVDSTLKIQPAKLEDSAVYLCASSFSGEDTQYFGPGTRLTVL.